This T cell receptor (beta chain) appears in the sequencing data of a study of CD8 T cells in ankylosing spondylitis. Germline lookup yields CDR1 SQVTM and CDR2 ANQGSEA. Deletions cut 2 bases from V and 6 bases from J, with 14 bases between. The CDR3 contains 14 residues. TCR beta libraries were made by quantitative 5'-RACE with molecular barcodes. TCRdb redid the calling of the 5' RACE reads with MiXCR, one entry per CDR3 protein. The repertoire holds hundreds of thousands of distinct CDR3 sequences, more than 9.5% seen once, with approximately 6.3% in the top ten. This clonotype has at least ten counts. The antigen remains unidentified. Study conclusions and caveats: A motif in TCR beta, a set of roughly eight highly homologous variants, appeared characteristic of ankylosing spondylitis blood. Reportedly, disease-linked clones are significantly enriched in ankylosing spondylitis patients' matched synovial fluid. Disease-linked clones bore a CD8+ phenotype, appearing relatively rarely in peripheral blood. In reactive arthritis synovial fluid and blood, some motif variants had been reported before.

The chain joins TRBV29-1 to TRBJ2-1; a weak D match, TRBD2 (6 bases). Sequenced input: blood, either unsorted or a sorted T cell fraction (not recorded which). The receptor comes from a male donor with ankylosing spondylitis. The CDR3 DNA is TGCAGCGTTGAACTTCATCTCGGGGGCAATGAGCAGTTCTTC. Amino acids: CSVELHLGGNEQFF.